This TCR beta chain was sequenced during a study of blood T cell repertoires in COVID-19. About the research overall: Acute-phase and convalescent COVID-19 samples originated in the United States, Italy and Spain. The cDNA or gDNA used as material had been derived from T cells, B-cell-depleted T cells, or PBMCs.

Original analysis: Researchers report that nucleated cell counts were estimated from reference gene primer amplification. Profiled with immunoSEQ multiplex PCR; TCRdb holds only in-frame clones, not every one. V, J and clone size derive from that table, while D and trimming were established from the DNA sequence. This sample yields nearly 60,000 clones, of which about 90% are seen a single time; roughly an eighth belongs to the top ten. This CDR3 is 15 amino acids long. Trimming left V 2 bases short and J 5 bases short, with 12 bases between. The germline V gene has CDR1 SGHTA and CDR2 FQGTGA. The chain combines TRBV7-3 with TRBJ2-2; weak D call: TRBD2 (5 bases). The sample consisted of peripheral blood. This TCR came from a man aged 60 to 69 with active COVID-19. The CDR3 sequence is CASSLGELATGELFF. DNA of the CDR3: TGTGCCAGCAGCTTAGGGGAATTAGCGACCGGGGAGCTGTTTTTT.